The 13 T cell receptor beta chains below were found in one sample sequenced in a study of shared clonotypes between healthy human individuals. Assay: immunoSEQ multiplex PCR; the TCRdb copy retains only in-frame clones and omits some. This sample yields 2,500,000 or so clones, of which roughly 93% are seen a single time; approximately 0.37% belongs to the top ten. Sequencing input: naive CD4+ T cells from PBMCs. Subset here: CD45RA+ positively selected. These receptors were collected from a man between 18 and 35 years old in good health. Some clones in this sample may be carry-over from other donors' samples.

This chain joins TRBV28 and TRBJ1-5; unclear D gene. Trimming pared 4 bases from V and 1 base from J, leaving 14 bases between. The length of the CDR3 is 16 residues. CDR1 is MDHEN, CDR2 SYDVKM, per germline. The CDR3 region is CASSSPFSGSNQPQHF. CDR3 bases: TGTGCCAGCAGTTCTCCATTTTCGGGGAGCAATCAGCCCCAGCATTTT.

A single count supports this clone. Additional DNA sequences in this sample encode the identical CDR3. This chain uses TRBV5-1 with TRBJ2-7; the match to TRBD2 covers 12 bases. Germline lookup yields CDR1 SGHRS and CDR2 YFSETQ. The CDR3 runs to 14 residues. Losses at the gene ends were 6 bases for V and 1 base for J; bases not matched to a gene: 2. The CDR3 DNA reads as TGCGCCAGCAACGGACTAGCGGGATCCTACGAGCAGTACTTC. It encodes CASNGLAGSYEQYF.

For the CDR3, the DNA is TGTGCCAGCAGCAATATCGGACCCTACGAGCAGTACTTC. Protein: CASSNIGPYEQYF. The rearrangement links TRBV27 to TRBJ2-7; D not certain. Germline V gene lookup returns CDR1 MNHEY and CDR2 SMNVEV (reference sequence). Trimming removed 6 bases from V and 2 bases from J, with 11 bases in between. This CDR3 contains 13 residues.

As DNA, the CDR3 is TGTGCCAGCAGCGGCCGGGACAGAGCCTACGAGCAGTACTTC. It translates to CASSGRDRAYEQYF. V is TRBV5-4 and J is TRBJ2-7, with 7 bases aligning to TRBD1. The junction had 6 bases not matched to a gene; V was cut back by 4 bases and J by 2 bases. The CDR3 is 14 residues long. Germline CDR1 and CDR2: SGHNT and YYREEE (reference sequence).

This chain connects TRBV18 to TRBJ2-1, with D possibly being TRBD2 (5 bases). V dropped 1 base and J dropped 9 bases, with 16 bases sitting between them. CDR3 length equals 15 residues. Germline-derived CDR1 and CDR2 are KGHSH and LQKENI. The CDR3 DNA follows: TGTGCCAGCTCACCACTTGGGAGAGGCGGAATTGAGCAGTTCTTC. Its protein product is CASSPLGRGGIEQFF.

This clone has just a few counts. V gene TRBV2 combines with J gene TRBJ1-2; no clear D gene. Germline V gene lookup returns CDR1 SNHLY and CDR2 FYNNEI. There are 11 residues in the CDR3. The V gene lost 8 bases and the J gene lost 3 bases, with 7 bases spanning the gap. As DNA, the CDR3 is TGTGCCAGCGGCGGAGACTATGGCTACACCTTC. Residues: CASGGDYGYTF.

This clone was counted only a few times. V gene TRBV2 combines with J gene TRBJ1-5; possibly TRBD1 for D (5 bases). Germline V lookup: CDR1 SNHLY, CDR2 FYNNEI. The V and J ends lost 8 bases and 1 base respectively, with 18 bases between them. CDR3 length equals 16 residues. The chain's CDR3 is CASSGRSWGSNQPQHF. CDR3 in DNA: TGTGCCAGCTCTGGGAGGAGTTGGGGGAGCAATCAGCCCCAGCATTTT.

The chain carries TRBV4-2 and TRBJ1-1; TRBD1 agrees at 9 bases. This CDR3 has 17 amino acids. V shed 3 bases and J 5 bases; nucleotides not matched to a gene: 13. CDR1 is LGHNA and CDR2 is YNFKEQ in the germline V gene. The CDR3 reads CASSQTGQGMRRTEAFF. The CDR3 nucleotides read TGTGCCAGCAGCCAGACCGGACAGGGGATGAGAAGGACTGAAGCTTTCTTT.

This chain connects TRBV9 to TRBJ2-7, with 8 bases aligning to TRBD1. The CDR3 sequence is 13 residues long. The germline V gene encodes CDR1 SGDLS and CDR2 YYNGEE. Trimming at V came to 2 bases and at J to 7 bases, leaving 5 bases not matched to a gene. The CDR3 DNA follows: TGTGCCAGCAGCGTGACAGGGGCAGAAGAGCAGTACTTC. It specifies CASSVTGAEEQYF.

The sample holds a few counts of this clone. Other DNA sequences from this sample encode an identical CDR3 as well. This chain joins TRBV20-1 and TRBJ2-1, with 8 bases aligning to TRBD1. Germline V gene lookup returns CDR1 DFQATT and CDR2 SNEGSKA (reference sequence). There are 11 residues in the CDR3. V was pared by 4 bases and J by 7 bases, with 0 bases of the junction left unmatched. Written as DNA, the CDR3 is TGCAGTGCTAACAGGGGGAATGAGCAGTTCTTC. It yields the protein CSANRGNEQFF.

The V and J genes are TRBV19 and TRBJ1-2; D may be TRBD1 (5 bases). The germline CDR1 and CDR2 sequences are LNHDA and SQIVND (reference sequence). V was cut by 7 bases and J by 5 bases, with 17 bases left in between. The CDR3 is 14 amino acids. The CDR3 nucleotides read TGTGCCAGTAAAGAAGGACGGGGCGGGTATGGCTACACCTTC. This gives the protein CASKEGRGGYGYTF.

The chain employs TRBV5-1 and TRBJ1-1; 9 nucleotides match TRBD1. This CDR3 is 15 amino acids long. The germline V gene has CDR1 SGHRS and CDR2 YFSETQ. With V trimmed by 0 bases and J by 5 bases, 5 bases remained unmatched. CDR3 in amino acids: CASSLDRGPGTEAFF. The CDR3 nucleotides are TGCGCCAGCAGCTTGGACAGGGGGCCGGGAACTGAAGCTTTCTTT.

This chain joins TRBV28 and TRBJ2-5; D possibly matches TRBD1 or TRBD2 (5 bases each). Trimming took off 7 bases at V and 0 bases at J, with 12 bases between the two ends. This CDR3 contains 14 residues. Germline V CDR1 and CDR2: MDHEN, SYDVKM. The CDR3 coding sequence is TGTGCCAGCAACCCATCGGGACACCAAGAGACCCAGTACTTC. Residues: CASNPSGHQETQYF. Combining the CDR3 with reference TRBV28 and TRBJ2-5 gives the whole variable domain DVKVTQSSRYLVKRTGEKVFLECVQDMDHENMFWYRQDPGLGLRLIYFSYDVKMKEKGDIPEGYSVSREKKERFSLILESASTNQTSMYLCASNPSGHQETQYFGPGTRLLVL.